What follows are 23 T cell receptor beta chains derived from one specimen sequenced in a study of T cell responses to AZD1222 COVID-19 vaccine. The assay was immunoSEQ multiplex PCR, and TCRdb's table has in-frame clones only and misses some. The sample carries about 150,000 clones, roughly nine tenths recorded once. Sequences were derived from peripheral blood, sampled 28 days after the second AZD1222 dose. Receptors originate from an adult who received the AZD1222 COVID-19 vaccine.

This clone came up once. CDR3 sequence reads: CASSPDGGSTEAFF. The CDR3 DNA is TGTGCCAGCAGCCCTGATGGAGGGAGCACTGAAGCTTTCTTT. The J gene is TRBJ1-1, the V gene TRBV7-2; unclear D gene. The length of the CDR3 is 14 residues. Trimming removed 5 bases at V and 4 bases at J, with 14 bases between. The germline gives CDR1 SGHTA, CDR2 FQGNSA. Full variable domain (rest looked up from reference TRBV7-2 and TRBJ1-1): GAGVSQSPSNKVTEKGKDVELRCDPISGHTALYWYRQSLGQGLEFLIYFQGNSAPDKSGLPSDRFSAERTGGSVSTLTIQRTQQEDSAVYLCASSPDGGSTEAFFGQGTRLTVV.

The chain carries TRBV7-9 and TRBJ2-1, with D possibly matching TRBD2 (5 bases). CDR1 and CDR2 (germline): SEHNR, FQNEAQ (reference sequence). V lost 7 bases, J lost 7 bases, and 11 bases lay in between. This CDR3 region has 12 residues. This CDR3 is CASTPTRNEQFF. CDR3 DNA sequence: TGTGCCAGCACCCCCACTAGGAATGAGCAGTTCTTC.

The chain is built from TRBV7-2 and TRBJ2-3; no definite D call. From germline, CDR1 is SGHTA and CDR2 FQGNSA. CDR3 size: 13 residues. V lost 1 base, J lost 2 bases, and 4 bases lay in between. In DNA form, the CDR3 reads TGTGCCAGCAGCTTAGAGTACACAGATACGCAGTATTTT. Translation gives CASSLEYTDTQYF.

In its sample, this clone was seen once. The rearrangement links TRBV19 to TRBJ1-3; no clear D gene. Per germline, CDR1 LNHDA and CDR2 SQIVND (reference sequence). This CDR3 region has 14 residues. Trimming removed 3 bases at V and 0 bases at J, with 6 bases between. The CDR3 DNA sequence: TGTGCCAGTAGTATTATGACCTCTGGAAACACCATATATTTT. It is translated as CASSIMTSGNTIYF.

V gene TRBV25-1 combines with J gene TRBJ1-1; D gene ambiguous. This CDR3 is 13 amino acids long. V gave up 4 bases and J gave up 1 base, with 7 bases separating them. Per the germline V gene, CDR1 is MGHDK and CDR2 is SYGVNS. The CDR3 DNA follows: TGTGCCAGCAGTGGATACAAGAACACTGAAGCTTTCTTT. Protein sequence: CASSGYKNTEAFF.

V and J are TRBV9 and TRBJ1-3, with TRBD1 matching 9 bases. The J segment lost 2 bases and the V segment lost 0 bases, leaving 9 bases of the junction unmatched. The CDR3 contains 18 residues. Germline values: CDR1 SGDLS, CDR2 YYNGEE. CDR3 sequence reads: CASSVGFSGDRAGNTIYF. The CDR3, as DNA: TGTGCCAGCAGCGTAGGATTTTCCGGGGACAGGGCTGGAAACACCATATATTTT.

This clone was counted a few times. The chain has TRBV19 and TRBJ1-2; the match to TRBD1 covers 8 bases. Germline trimming cut 2 bases from V and 4 bases from J; bases unmatched to any gene: 6. This CDR3 is 15 amino acids long. Germline CDR1 reads LNHDA; CDR2 reads SQIVND (reference sequence). The chain's CDR3 is CASSILGQGTYGYTF. The CDR3 DNA sequence: TGTGCCAGTAGTATATTAGGACAGGGTACCTATGGCTACACCTTC.

V and J are TRBV7-7 and TRBJ1-1; 8 positions match TRBD1. There are 13 residues in the CDR3. Germline V gene lookup returns CDR1 SSHAT and CDR2 FNYEAQ (reference sequence). V trimming: 5 bases; J trimming: 4 bases; junction bases outside the gene matches: 3. CDR3 residues: CASSATGGTEAFF. The CDR3 DNA reads TGTGCCAGCAGCGCAACAGGGGGCACTGAAGCTTTCTTT.

The chain carries TRBV7-2 and TRBJ2-1, with TRBD2 matching 12 bases. The CDR3 sequence is 16 residues long. Losses at the gene ends were 5 bases for V and 6 bases for J; bases not matched to a gene: 8. CDR1 is SGHTA and CDR2 is FQGNSA in the germline V gene. CDR3 bases: TGTGCCAGCAGCGGTAGACTAGCGGGAGCTGGCAATGAGCAGTTCTTC. Translated: CASSGRLAGAGNEQFF.

This clone appeared a single time. V and J are TRBV30 and TRBJ1-2, with a weak D call TRBD1 (6 bases). This CDR3 is built from 14 residues. CDR1 is GTSNPN, CDR2 SVGIG, per germline (reference sequence). Trimming shortened V by 0 bases and J by 8 bases, and 16 bases separated the two germline ends. In DNA, the CDR3 is TGTGCCTGGAGTGTGGGGGGGGCCGCGGGCGGCTACACCTTC. Residues: CAWSVGGAAGGYTF.

The chain couples TRBV6-2 or TRBV6-3 to TRBJ1-3, with no clear D. Deletions cut 0 bases from V and 3 bases from J, with 9 bases between. This CDR3 contains 15 residues. Per germline, CDR1 MNHEY and CDR2 SVGEGT. CDR3 nucleotides: TGTGCCAGCAGTTACTCGATGGATTTTGGAAACACCATATATTTT. Translated: CASSYSMDFGNTIYF.

The count of this clone is one. This chain uses TRBV6-5 with TRBJ1-2, with a tentative D call TRBD1 (6 bases). The germline V and J ends were trimmed by 1 base and 10 bases, with 16 bases remaining between them. The CDR3 length is 14 residues. Germline assignment: CDR1 MNHEY and CDR2 SVGAGI. The CDR3 DNA sequence: TGTGCCAGCAGTTACTTCTCCGCGGCAGGGGACTACACCTTC. This encodes CASSYFSAAGDYTF.

This clone was found a few times. The chain employs TRBV11-3 and TRBJ2-2; unclear D gene. Germline CDR1 SGHNT, CDR2 YENEEA. The CDR3 length is 16 residues. V was pared by 5 bases and J by 0 bases, with 13 bases between. The CDR3 nucleotides are TGTGCCAGCAGCACCCCCACGGCAGCGAACACCGGGGAGCTGTTTTTT. Translating it yields CASSTPTAANTGELFF.

J is TRBJ2-7 and V is TRBV12-5; 7 bases are a match to TRBD1. After removal of 1 base from V and 6 bases from J, the junction contained 6 bases not matched to a gene. CDR3 length: 14 residues. The germline gives CDR1 LGHNT, CDR2 FRNRAP. The CDR3 DNA sequence: TGTGCTAGTGGTTTGGATGGGACAGTTCCCGAGCAGTACTTC. Translation: CASGLDGTVPEQYF. Variable domain in full (rest from reference TRBV12-5 and TRBJ2-7): DARVTQTPRHKVTEMGQEVTMRCQPILGHNTVFWYRQTMMQGLELLAYFRNRAPLDDSGMPKDRFSAEMPDATLATLKIQPSEPRDSAVYFCASGLDGTVPEQYFGPGTRLTVT.

This clone was detected once. V usage is TRBV18 and J usage is TRBJ1-1; weak D call: TRBD1 (6 bases). V was trimmed by 3 bases and J by 5 bases, leaving 19 bases between them. The CDR3 is 16 residues long. Germline V lookup: CDR1 KGHSH, CDR2 LQKENI. CDR3 sequence reads: CASSPGGGRAGTEAFF. CDR3 nucleotides: TGTGCCAGCTCACCTGGGGGGGGCCGAGCGGGGACTGAAGCTTTCTTT.

The gene calls are TRBV18 and TRBJ1-3; 11 nucleotides agree with TRBD1. CDR3 length: 15 residues. The V gene's germline CDR1 is KGHSH and CDR2 LQKENI. V lost 3 bases to trimming and J lost 2 bases; unmatched junction nucleotides: 0. CDR3 DNA: TGTGCCAGCTCACCGGGACAGGGGGCTGGAAACACCATATATTTT. This gives the protein CASSPGQGAGNTIYF.

V gene TRBV15 combines with J gene TRBJ1-5; possible D gene TRBD1, 6 bases. Trimming took off 2 bases at V and 0 bases at J, with 8 bases between the two ends. CDR1 is LNHNV, CDR2 YYDKDF, per germline (reference sequence). The CDR3 loop spans 15 amino acids. As DNA, the CDR3 is TGTGCCACCAGCAGACGGACAGATAGCAATCAGCCCCAGCATTTT. This sequence encodes CATSRRTDSNQPQHF. Variable domain in full (rest from reference TRBV15 and TRBJ1-5): DAMVIQNPRYQVTQFGKPVTLSCSQTLNHNVMYWYQQKSSQAPKLLFHYYDKDFNNEADTPDNFQSRRPNTSFCFLDIRSPGLGDTAMYLCATSRRTDSNQPQHFGDGTRLSIL.

The chain links TRBV7-8 to TRBJ1-5, with D tentatively TRBD1 (5 bases). The CDR3 is 15 residues long. Per the germline V gene, CDR1 is SGHVS and CDR2 is FQNEAQ. V dropped 2 bases and J dropped 4 bases, with 12 bases sitting between them. DNA of the CDR3: TGTGCCAGCAGCTTATCCGCGCAGGGAAATCAGCCCCAGCATTTT. As protein: CASSLSAQGNQPQHF.

This CDR3 reads CASSKTSGLNTQYF. In nucleotides, the CDR3 is TGTGCCAGCAGCAAGACTAGCGGGTTGAATACGCAGTATTTT. This sequence joins TRBV7-6 and TRBJ2-3; 10 bases align to TRBD2. V lost 5 bases, J lost 7 bases, and 6 bases stayed unmatched. There are 14 residues in the CDR3. Germline CDR1 reads SGHVS; CDR2 reads FNYEAQ.

The chain carries TRBV29-1 and TRBJ2-7; the D call may be TRBD1 or TRBD2 (5 bases each). Germline V lookup: CDR1 SQVTM, CDR2 ANQGSEA. The CDR3 runs 12 residues. With 6 bases removed from V and 7 bases from J, the gap between germline ends came to 16 bases. In DNA, the CDR3 is TGCAGCGTAATCCTTGGGGGTGGAGAGCAGTACTTC. Its protein is CSVILGGGEQYF.

The chain joins TRBV12-3 or TRBV12-4 to TRBJ1-1; the D gene is possibly TRBD1 (6 bases). The length of the CDR3 is 13 residues. With 4 bases removed from V and 9 bases from J, the gap between germline ends came to 15 bases. CDR3 nucleotide sequence: TGTGCCAGCAGTTACCGGGGGGCCCGTAAAGCTTTCTTT. It is translated as CASSYRGARKAFF.

V gene TRBV6-5 combines with J gene TRBJ1-4; 8 nucleotides agree with TRBD1. The CDR3 contains 16 residues. Losses at the gene ends were 0 bases for V and 8 bases for J; bases not matched to a gene: 8. Per the germline V gene, CDR1 is MNHEY and CDR2 is SVGAGI. CDR3 coding DNA: TGTGCCAGCAGTTACTCGACGAGGGACAGGAGAGAAAAACTGTTTTTT. It yields the protein CASSYSTRDRREKLFF.

The sample holds one count of this clone. This chain's CDR3 is CASSYRRGAGMYEQYF. CDR3 nucleotides: TGTGCCAGCAGTTACCGTCGGGGGGCCGGGATGTACGAGCAGTACTTC. The chain recombines TRBV6-5 with TRBJ2-7; D might be TRBD2 (7 bases). Germline V gene sequence: CDR1 MNHEY, CDR2 SVGAGI. V lost 2 bases, J lost 4 bases, and 18 bases lay in between. The CDR3 spans 16 residues.